These T cell receptor beta chains were read from a single sample in a study of T cell repertoires in cytomegalovirus infection. Their target antigens are unknown. TCRdb passed the reads through MiXCR, listing each CDR3 protein once. The sample carries some 900,000 distinct CDR3 sequences, approximately 32% recorded once. This sample comprised cultured CD8+ T cells from PBMCs, obtained from culture after CMV antigen stimulation. These receptors were collected from a human donor in good health (CMV status not recorded). Some clones in this sample may be carry-over from other donors' samples. Each CDR3 is given with its conserved first and last residue. D genes are given only for firm matches. Clone size is not always given. Where it is, it says once, few, many or a class for expanded clones.

14 TRBJ2-1 TRBV27 NA NA TGTGCCAGTAAAGCAGGGGTTGGGGACAATGAGCAGTTCTTC CASKAGVGDNEQFF
15 TRBJ2-1 TRBV6-2/TRBV6-3 TRBD1 NA TGTGCCAGCAAGCCCGGGACAGGGACCTACAATGAGCAGTTCTTC CASKPGTGTYNEQFF
14 TRBJ2-1 TRBV29-1 TRBD2 NA TGCAGCGTTCCTAACAGCGGGACCTACAATGAGCAGTTCTTC CSVPNSGTYNEQFF
13 TRBJ1-1 TRBV13 NA NA TGTGCCAGCACGGGGCGCGGGGACACTGAAGCTTTCTTT CASTGRGDTEAFF
15 TRBJ2-1 TRBV19 NA once TGTGCCAGTAGTATCCCCCCGGGAAGTTACAATGAGCAGTTCTTC CASSIPPGSYNEQFF
13 TRBJ1-1 TRBV3-1 TRBD1 few TGTGCCAGCATGGGACAGGGAGTCCCTGAAGCTTTCTTT CASMGQGVPEAFF
13 TRBJ2-1 TRBV19 TRBD1 NA TGTGCCAGTAGTATCGTCAGGGGGCAAGAGCAGTTCTTC CASSIVRGQEQFF
16 TRBJ1-5 TRBV6-5 NA NA TGTGCCAGCAGTGATAATTTTATAGCTAGCAATCAGCCCCAGCATTTT CASSDNFIASNQPQHF
14 TRBJ1-2 TRBV20-1 NA many TGCAGTGCTAGACTGGGACGAAGTAACTATGGCTACACCTTC CSARLGRSNYGYTF
15 TRBJ1-1 TRBV20-1 NA NA TGCAGTGCTAGAGACCCGGATCAAATGAACACTGAAGCTTTCTTT CSARDPDQMNTEAFF
15 TRBJ1-4 TRBV7-9 NA few TGTGCCAGCATCGAGTGGGGGGCCCTGGGTGAAAAACTGTTTTTT CASIEWGALGEKLFF
17 TRBJ2-3 TRBV18 NA NA TGTGCCAGCTCACCTCCCACCCGTTCCACTAGCACAGATACGCAGTATTTT CASSPPTRSTSTDTQYF
14 TRBJ2-3 TRBV6-5 TRBD1 NA TGTGCCAGCAGTCCAGGGGGCTCGATAGATACGCAGTATTTT CASSPGGSIDTQYF
17 TRBJ2-1 TRBV7-6 TRBD1 few TGTGCCAGCAGCTTCAGAGCGGGACAGGGGGTAGCGGGCGAGCAGTTCTTC CASSFRAGQGVAGEQFF
15 TRBJ2-1 TRBV2 NA few TGTGCCAGCAGGCCGGGACTGGGGGACTACAATGAGCAGTTCTTC CASRPGLGDYNEQFF
15 TRBJ2-2 TRBV7-8 TRBD2 many TGTGCCACCCAAAGGGCGGGAGTGGACACCGGGGAGCTGTTTTTT CATQRAGVDTGELFF
14 TRBJ1-1 TRBV15 NA NA TGTGCCACCAGCAGGGCCACAGGGTCCGCTGAAGCTTTCTTT CATSRATGSAEAFF
15 TRBJ2-5 TRBV7-9 TRBD1 few TGTGCCAGCAGCACTACAGGGGGTAACCAAGAGACCCAGTACTTC CASSTTGGNQETQYF
15 TRBJ2-3 TRBV28 TRBD2 NA TGTGCCAGCAGTCCGGGACTAGCCGCCGGAGATACGCAGTATTTT CASSPGLAAGDTQYF
14 TRBJ2-7 TRBV19 TRBD1 NA TGTGCCAGTAAACCGGGACAGGGGGGGTTCGAGCAGTACTTC CASKPGQGGFEQYF
11 TRBJ1-2 TRBV25-1 NA few TGTGCCAGCAGTGTAGCCTATGGCTACACCTTC CASSVAYGYTF
14 TRBJ2-3 TRBV5-5 NA NA TGTGCCAGCAGCTTGTATAGGGCAGTAGATACGCAGTATTTT CASSLYRAVDTQYF
14 TRBJ2-7 TRBV19 NA few TGTGCCAGTAGCGTACTTGACAGTGCCTACGAGCAGTACTTC CASSVLDSAYEQYF